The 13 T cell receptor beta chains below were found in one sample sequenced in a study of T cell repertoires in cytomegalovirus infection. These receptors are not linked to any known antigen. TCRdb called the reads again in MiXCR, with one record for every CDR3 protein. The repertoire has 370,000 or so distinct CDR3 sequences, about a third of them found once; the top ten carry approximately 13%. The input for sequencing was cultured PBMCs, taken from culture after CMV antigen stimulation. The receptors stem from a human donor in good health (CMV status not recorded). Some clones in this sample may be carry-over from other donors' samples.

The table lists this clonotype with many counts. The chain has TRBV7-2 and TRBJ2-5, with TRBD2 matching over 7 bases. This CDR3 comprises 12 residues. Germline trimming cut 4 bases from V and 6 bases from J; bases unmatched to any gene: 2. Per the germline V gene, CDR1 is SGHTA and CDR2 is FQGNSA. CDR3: CASSWGGKTQYF. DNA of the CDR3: TGTGCCAGCAGCTGGGGGGGGAAGACCCAGTACTTC.

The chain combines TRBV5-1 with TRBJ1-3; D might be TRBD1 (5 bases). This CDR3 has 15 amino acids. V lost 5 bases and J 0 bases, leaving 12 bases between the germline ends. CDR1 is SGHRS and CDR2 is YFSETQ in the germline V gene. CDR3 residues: CASRPPGTSGNTIYF. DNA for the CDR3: TGCGCCAGCAGACCCCCAGGGACCTCTGGAAACACCATATATTTT.

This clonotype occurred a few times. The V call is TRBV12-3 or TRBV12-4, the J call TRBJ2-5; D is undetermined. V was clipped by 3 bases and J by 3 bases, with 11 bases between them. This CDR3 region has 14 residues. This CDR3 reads CASSLAAAKETQYF. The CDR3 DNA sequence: TGTGCCAGCAGTTTGGCAGCTGCTAAAGAGACCCAGTACTTC.

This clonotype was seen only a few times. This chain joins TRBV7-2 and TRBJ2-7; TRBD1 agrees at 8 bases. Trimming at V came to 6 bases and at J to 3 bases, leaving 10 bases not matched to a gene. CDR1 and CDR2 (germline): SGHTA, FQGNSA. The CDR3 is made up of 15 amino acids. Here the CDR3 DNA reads TGTGCCAGCAGTCCAGGGGGCGCGGGGTTCTACGAGCAGTACTTC. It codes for CASSPGGAGFYEQYF.

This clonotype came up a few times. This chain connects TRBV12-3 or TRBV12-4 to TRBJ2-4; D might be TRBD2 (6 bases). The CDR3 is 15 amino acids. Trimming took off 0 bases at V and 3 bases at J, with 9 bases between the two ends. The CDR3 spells CASSLASGDKNIQYF. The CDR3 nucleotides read TGTGCCAGCAGTTTAGCATCGGGGGACAAAAACATTCAGTACTTC.

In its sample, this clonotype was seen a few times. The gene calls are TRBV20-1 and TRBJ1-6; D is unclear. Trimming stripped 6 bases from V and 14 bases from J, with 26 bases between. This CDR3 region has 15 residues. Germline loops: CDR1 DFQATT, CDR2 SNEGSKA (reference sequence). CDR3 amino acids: CSALPPTTATGALHF. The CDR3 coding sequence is TGCAGTGCCCTGCCCCCAACGACCGCGACCGGCGCCCTCCACTTT.

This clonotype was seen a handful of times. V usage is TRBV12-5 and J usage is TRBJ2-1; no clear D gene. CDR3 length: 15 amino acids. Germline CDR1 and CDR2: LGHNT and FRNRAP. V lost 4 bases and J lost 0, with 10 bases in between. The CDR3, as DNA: TGTGCTAGTGGTTATCTCGCTAGCTCCTACAATGAGCAGTTCTTC. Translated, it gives CASGYLASSYNEQFF.

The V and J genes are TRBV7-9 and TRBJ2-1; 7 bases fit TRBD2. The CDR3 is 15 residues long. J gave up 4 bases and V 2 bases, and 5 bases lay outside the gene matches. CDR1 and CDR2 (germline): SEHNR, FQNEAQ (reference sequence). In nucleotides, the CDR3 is TGTGCCAGCAGCTTACCCCTAGCGGCTTACAATGAGCAGTTCTTC. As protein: CASSLPLAAYNEQFF.

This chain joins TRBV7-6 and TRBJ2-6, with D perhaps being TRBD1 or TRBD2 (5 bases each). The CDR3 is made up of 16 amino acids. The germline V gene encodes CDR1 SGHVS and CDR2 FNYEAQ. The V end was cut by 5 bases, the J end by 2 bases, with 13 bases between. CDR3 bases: TGTGCCAGCAGCCAGGGCTGGGGGACTGGGGCCAACGTCCTGACTTTC. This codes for CASSQGWGTGANVLTF.

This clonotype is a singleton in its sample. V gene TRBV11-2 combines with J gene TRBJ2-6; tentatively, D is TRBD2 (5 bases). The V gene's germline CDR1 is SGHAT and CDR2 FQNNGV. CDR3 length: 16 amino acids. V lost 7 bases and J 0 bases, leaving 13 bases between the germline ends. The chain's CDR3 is CASTHGLFSGANVLTF. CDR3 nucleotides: TGTGCCAGCACCCACGGACTGTTCTCTGGGGCCAACGTCCTGACTTTC. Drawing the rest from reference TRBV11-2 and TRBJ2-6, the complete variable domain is EAGVAQSPRYKIIEKRQSVAFWCNPISGHATLYWYQQILGQGPKLLIQFQNNGVVDDSQLPKDRFSAERLKGVDSTLKIQPAKLEDSAVYLCASTHGLFSGANVLTFGAGSRLTVL.

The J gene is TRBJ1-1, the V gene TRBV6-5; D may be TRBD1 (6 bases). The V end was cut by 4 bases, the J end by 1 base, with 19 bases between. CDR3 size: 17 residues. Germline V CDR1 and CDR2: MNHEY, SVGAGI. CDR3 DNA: TGTGCCAGCAGTTGGGGGGTGGGGGCGGGGAGGAACACTGAAGCTTTCTTT. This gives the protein CASSWGVGAGRNTEAFF.

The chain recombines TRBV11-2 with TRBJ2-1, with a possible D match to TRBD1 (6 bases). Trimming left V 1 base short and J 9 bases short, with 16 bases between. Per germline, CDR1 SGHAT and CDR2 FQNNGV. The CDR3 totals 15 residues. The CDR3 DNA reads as TGTGCCAGCAGCTTAGGCTCCGGGACACCTGGTGAGCAGTTCTTC. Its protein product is CASSLGSGTPGEQFF.

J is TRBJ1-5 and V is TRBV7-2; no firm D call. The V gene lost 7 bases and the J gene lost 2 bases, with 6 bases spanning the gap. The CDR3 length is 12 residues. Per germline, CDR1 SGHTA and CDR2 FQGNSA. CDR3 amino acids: CASNEGNQPQHF. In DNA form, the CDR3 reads TGTGCCAGCAACGAAGGCAATCAGCCCCAGCATTTT.